Presented here are 3 T cell receptor beta chains from one specimen sequenced in a study of OX40 agonist ivuxolimab in advanced cancers. Clones were read by immunoSEQ multiplex PCR, and TCRdb kept only the in-frame ones, dropping some. Counted here are around 83,000 clones, 90% to 95% occurring once; the ten biggest clones make up 2% to 2.5%. The sample in question was CD4+ or CD8+ T cells sorted from blood, obtained in a trial of the OX40 agonist ivuxolimab. These receptor sequences come from an adult with an advanced solid tumor such as melanoma, head and neck, liver or kidney cancer.

The rearrangement links TRBV7-8 to TRBJ1-5; possible D gene TRBD1, 5 bases. V gave up 5 bases and J gave up 9 bases, with 17 bases separating them. Germline V gene lookup returns CDR1 SGHVS and CDR2 FQNEAQ. The CDR3 loop spans 14 amino acids. Here the CDR3 DNA reads TGTGCCAGCAGCACAGGACGGGGCTTTCTGCCCCAGCATTTT. This encodes CASSTGRGFLPQHF.

V gene TRBV6-6 combines with J gene TRBJ2-7; D remains ambiguous. The germline CDR1 and CDR2 sequences are MNHNY and SVGAGI (reference sequence). The CDR3 extends over 14 amino acids. V shed 0 bases and J shed 0 bases, with 6 bases lying between them. CDR3 coding DNA: TGTGCCAGCAGTTACTCGGCAACCTCCTACGAGCAGTACTTC. Translating it yields CASSYSATSYEQYF.

The V call is TRBV5-1, the J call TRBJ2-3; 8 positions match TRBD2. After removal of 0 bases from V and 1 base from J, the junction contained 7 bases not matched to a gene. The germline V gene encodes CDR1 SGHRS and CDR2 YFSETQ. The CDR3 extends over 17 amino acids. The CDR3 sequence is CASSLAGLAGRTDTQYF. CDR3 nucleotides: TGCGCCAGCAGCTTGGCCGGGCTAGCGGGTCGCACAGATACGCAGTATTTT.